The source of this T cell receptor (beta chain) is a study of molecular identifiers for immune sequencing clone quantification. Across the whole study: Four portions were sequenced after RNA from roughly 18,000 or 92,000 naive CD8 cells was split five ways in replicates.

The CDR3 runs to 14 residues. Germline V gene data show CDR1 as LGHNA and CDR2 as YSLEER. Deletions cut 4 bases from V and 2 bases from J, with 12 bases between. Isolation of naive CD8 T cells was achieved by sorting on a CD8+CD4-CCR7+CD45RA+ phenotype. In preparing bulk TCR libraries, previously described methods and listed TCR primers were used. Using its own MiXCR run on the PCR reads, TCRdb lists one record per CDR3 protein. The sample contains just over 95,000 distinct CDR3 sequences, more than 20% of which appear only once. Details on this clonotype: Possible read error: a much larger clone is one base away.

Sequencing input: naive CD8+ T cells from blood, with Jurkat cell RNA spiked in. Subset defined: FACS-sorted CD8+CD4-CCR7+CD45RA+ naive T cells. The chain combines TRBV4-3 with TRBJ2-7; D is uncertain. This receptor was taken from a human donor in good health. Some libraries in this study had Jurkat cell RNA spiked in. The CDR3 spells CASSPFGKTYEQYF. The CDR3 nucleotides are TGCGCCAGCAGCCCCTTCGGTAAGACCTACGAGCAGTACTTC.